What follows is one T cell receptor (beta chain) and its context. What it recognizes is unknown. Genomic DNA acted as the template from which TCR beta VDJ combination and CDR3 sequence profiling were carried out. In TCRdb, the reads were re-called with MiXCR into one record per CDR3 protein. In the table there are about 150,000 distinct CDR3 sequences, less than 60% of which are singletons. CD8+CD57+ cell expansion, shown by flow cytometry, had occurred in the patients selected for sequencing. There was no therapy given to any patient before the blood sampling took place. These data originate in a study of CD8+CD57+ T cells in acquired aplastic anemia. Findings and limits, study-wide: The study found no significant CD8+ Simpson's diversity difference between patients and controls.

V was pared by 8 bases and J by 6 bases, with 14 bases between. This CDR3 spans 12 amino acids. Germline V gene sequence: CDR1 SEHNR, CDR2 FQNEAQ (reference sequence). The origin of this receptor is a human donor with aplastic anemia. The chain carries TRBV7-9 and TRBJ2-7; D is possibly TRBD1 (5 bases). The sequenced material came from sorted CD4+, CD8+, or CD8+CD57+ T cells (not recorded which) from PBMCs. CDR3 coding DNA: TGTGCCAGCCAAAGGGGTGCCTTCGAGCAGTACTTC. It codes for CASQRGAFEQYF.